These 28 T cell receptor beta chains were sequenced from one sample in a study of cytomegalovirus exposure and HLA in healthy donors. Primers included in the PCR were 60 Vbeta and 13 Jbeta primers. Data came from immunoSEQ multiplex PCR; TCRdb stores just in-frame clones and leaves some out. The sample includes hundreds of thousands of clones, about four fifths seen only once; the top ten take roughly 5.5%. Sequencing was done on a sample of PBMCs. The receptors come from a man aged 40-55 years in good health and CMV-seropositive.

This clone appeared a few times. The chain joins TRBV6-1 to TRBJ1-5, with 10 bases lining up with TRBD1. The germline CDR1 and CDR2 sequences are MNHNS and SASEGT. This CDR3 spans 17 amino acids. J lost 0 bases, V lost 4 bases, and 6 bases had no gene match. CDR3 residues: CASSVFGTGASNQPQHF. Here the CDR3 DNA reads TGTGCCAGCAGTGTATTCGGGACAGGGGCTAGCAATCAGCCCCAGCATTTT.

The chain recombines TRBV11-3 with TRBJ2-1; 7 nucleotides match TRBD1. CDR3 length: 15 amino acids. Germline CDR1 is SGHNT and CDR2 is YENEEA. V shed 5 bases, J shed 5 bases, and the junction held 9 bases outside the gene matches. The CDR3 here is CASSLSRGFNNEQFF. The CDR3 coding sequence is TGTGCCAGCAGCCTCAGCAGGGGGTTCAACAATGAGCAGTTCTTC.

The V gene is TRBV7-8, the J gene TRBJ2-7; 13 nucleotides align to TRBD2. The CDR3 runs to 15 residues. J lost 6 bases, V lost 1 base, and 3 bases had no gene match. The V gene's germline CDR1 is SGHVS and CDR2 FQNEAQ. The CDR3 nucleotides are TGTGCCAGCAGCTTAGGGACTAGCGGGAGAATCGAGCAGTACGTC. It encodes CASSLGTSGRIEQYV.

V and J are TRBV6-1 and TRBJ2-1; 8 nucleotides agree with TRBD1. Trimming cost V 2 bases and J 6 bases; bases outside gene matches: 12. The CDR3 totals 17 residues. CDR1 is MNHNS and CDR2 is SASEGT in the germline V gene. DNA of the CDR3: TGTGCCAGCAGTGAAAACTGGAGGACAGGGTCGCGCAATGAGCAGTTCTTC. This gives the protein CASSENWRTGSRNEQFF.

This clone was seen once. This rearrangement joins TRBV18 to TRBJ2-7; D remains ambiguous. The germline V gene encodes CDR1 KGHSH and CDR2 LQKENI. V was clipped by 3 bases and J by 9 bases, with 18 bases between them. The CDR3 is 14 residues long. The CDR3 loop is CASSPREEAHGQYF. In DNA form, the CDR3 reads TGTGCCAGCTCACCTAGAGAGGAAGCTCACGGGCAGTACTTC. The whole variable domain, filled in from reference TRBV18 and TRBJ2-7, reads NAGVMQNPRHLVRRRGQEARLRCSPMKGHSHVYWYRQLPEEGLKFMVYLQKENIIDESGMPKERFSAEFPKEGPSILRIQQVVRGDSAAYFCASSPREEAHGQYFGPGTRLTVT.

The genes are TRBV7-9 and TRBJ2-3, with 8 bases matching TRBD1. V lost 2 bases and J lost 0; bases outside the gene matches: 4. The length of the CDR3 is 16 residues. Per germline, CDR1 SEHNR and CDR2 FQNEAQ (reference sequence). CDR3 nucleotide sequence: TGTGCCAGCAGCTTAAGACAGGGGATCAGCACAGATACGCAGTATTTT. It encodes CASSLRQGISTDTQYF.

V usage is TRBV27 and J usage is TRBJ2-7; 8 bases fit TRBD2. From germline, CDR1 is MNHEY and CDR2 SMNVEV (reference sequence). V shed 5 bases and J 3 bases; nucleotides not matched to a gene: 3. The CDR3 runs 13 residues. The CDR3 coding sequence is TGTGCCAGCAGTCGACTAGCGAACTACGAGCAGTACTTC. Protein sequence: CASSRLANYEQYF.

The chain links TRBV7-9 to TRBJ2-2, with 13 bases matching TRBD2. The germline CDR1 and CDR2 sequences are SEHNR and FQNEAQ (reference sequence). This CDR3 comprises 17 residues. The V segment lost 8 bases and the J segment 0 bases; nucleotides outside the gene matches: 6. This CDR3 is CASGRTSGSSNTGELFF. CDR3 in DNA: TGTGCCAGCGGGAGGACTAGCGGGAGTTCGAACACCGGGGAGCTGTTTTTT.

CDR3 region: CASKGSGKSTGELFF. Written as DNA, the CDR3 is TGTGCCAGCAAGGGGAGCGGGAAAAGCACCGGGGAGCTGTTTTTT. V usage is TRBV27 and J usage is TRBJ2-2; 7 bases match TRBD2. Germline V CDR1 and CDR2: MNHEY, SMNVEV (reference sequence). This CDR3 contains 15 residues. The J segment lost 4 bases and the V segment lost 7 bases, leaving 9 bases of the junction unmatched.

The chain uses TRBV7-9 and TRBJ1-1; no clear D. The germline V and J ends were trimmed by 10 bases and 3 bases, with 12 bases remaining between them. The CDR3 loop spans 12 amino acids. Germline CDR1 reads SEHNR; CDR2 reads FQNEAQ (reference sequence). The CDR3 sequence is CATPIQDTEAFF. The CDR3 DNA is TGTGCCACCCCGATTCAGGACACTGAAGCTTTCTTT.

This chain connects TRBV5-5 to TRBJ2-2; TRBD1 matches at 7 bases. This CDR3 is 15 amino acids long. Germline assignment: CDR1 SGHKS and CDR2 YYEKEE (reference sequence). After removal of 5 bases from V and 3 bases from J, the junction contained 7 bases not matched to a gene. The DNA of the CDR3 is TGTGCCAGCAGAGCGCGGACAGGCCACACCGGGGAGCTGTTTTTT. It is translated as CASRARTGHTGELFF. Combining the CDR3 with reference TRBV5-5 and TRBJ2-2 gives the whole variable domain DAGVTQSPTHLIKTRGQQVTLRCSPISGHKSVSWYQQVLGQGPQFIFQYYEKEERGRGNFPDRFSARQFPNYSSELNVNALLLGDSALYLCASRARTGHTGELFFGEGSRLTVL.

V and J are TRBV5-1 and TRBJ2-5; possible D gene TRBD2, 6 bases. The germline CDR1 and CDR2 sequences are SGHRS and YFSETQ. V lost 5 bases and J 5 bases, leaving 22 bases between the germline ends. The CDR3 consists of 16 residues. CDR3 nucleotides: TGCGCCAGCAGGCAAGCGACGGGAGTCCTCCAGGAGACCCAGTACTTC. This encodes CASRQATGVLQETQYF.

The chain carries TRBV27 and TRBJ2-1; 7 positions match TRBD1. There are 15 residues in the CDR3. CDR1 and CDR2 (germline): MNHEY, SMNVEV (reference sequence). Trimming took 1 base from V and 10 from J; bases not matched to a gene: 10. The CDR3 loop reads CASSLFLGADREQFF. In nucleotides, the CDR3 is TGTGCCAGCAGTTTATTCCTCGGGGCGGACAGGGAGCAGTTCTTC.

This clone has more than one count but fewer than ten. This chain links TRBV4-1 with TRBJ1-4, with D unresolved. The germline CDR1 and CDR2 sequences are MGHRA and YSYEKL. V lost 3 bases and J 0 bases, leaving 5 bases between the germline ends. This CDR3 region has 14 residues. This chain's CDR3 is CASSQGATNEKLFF. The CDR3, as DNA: TGCGCCAGCAGCCAGGGAGCAACTAATGAAAAACTGTTTTTT.

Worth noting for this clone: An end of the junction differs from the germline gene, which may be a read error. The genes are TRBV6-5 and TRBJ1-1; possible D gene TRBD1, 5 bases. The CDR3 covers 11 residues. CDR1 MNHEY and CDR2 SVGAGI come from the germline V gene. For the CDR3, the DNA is TGTGCCAGCAGAAGGGGTACTGAAGCTTCCTTT. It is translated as CASRRGTEASF.

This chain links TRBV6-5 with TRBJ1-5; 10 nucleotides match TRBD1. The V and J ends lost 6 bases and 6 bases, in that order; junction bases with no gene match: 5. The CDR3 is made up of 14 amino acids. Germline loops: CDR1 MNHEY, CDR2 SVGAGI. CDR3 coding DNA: TGTGCCAGCAGGACGACAGGGGGCACTCAGCCCCAGCATTTT. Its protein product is CASRTTGGTQPQHF.

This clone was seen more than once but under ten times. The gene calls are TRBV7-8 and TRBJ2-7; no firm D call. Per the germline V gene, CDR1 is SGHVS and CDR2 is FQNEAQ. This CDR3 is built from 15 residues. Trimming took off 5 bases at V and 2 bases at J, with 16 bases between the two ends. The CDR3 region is CASSPLKITTYEQYF. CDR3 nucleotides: TGTGCCAGCAGCCCGCTAAAGATAACCACCTACGAGCAGTACTTC.

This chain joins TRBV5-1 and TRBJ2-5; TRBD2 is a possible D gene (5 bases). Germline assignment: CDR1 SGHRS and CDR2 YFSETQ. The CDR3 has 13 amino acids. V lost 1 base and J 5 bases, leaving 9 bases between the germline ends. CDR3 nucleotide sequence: TGCGCCAGCAGCTTGAGGAGGCAGGAGACCCAGTACTTC. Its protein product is CASSLRRQETQYF.

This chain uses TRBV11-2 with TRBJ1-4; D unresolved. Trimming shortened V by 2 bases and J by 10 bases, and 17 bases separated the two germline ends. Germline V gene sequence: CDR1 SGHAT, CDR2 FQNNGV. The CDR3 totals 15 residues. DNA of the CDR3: TGTGCCAGCAGCTTAATGACGGGGTTTTCTGGAAAACTGTTTTTT. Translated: CASSLMTGFSGKLFF.

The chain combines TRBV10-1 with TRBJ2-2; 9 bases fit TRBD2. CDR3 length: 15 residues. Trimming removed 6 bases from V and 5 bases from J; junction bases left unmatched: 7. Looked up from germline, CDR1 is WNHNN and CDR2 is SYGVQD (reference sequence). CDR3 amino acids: CASSPRLAGTGELFF. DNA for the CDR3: TGCGCCAGCAGCCCCCGGCTAGCGGGGACCGGGGAGCTGTTTTTT.

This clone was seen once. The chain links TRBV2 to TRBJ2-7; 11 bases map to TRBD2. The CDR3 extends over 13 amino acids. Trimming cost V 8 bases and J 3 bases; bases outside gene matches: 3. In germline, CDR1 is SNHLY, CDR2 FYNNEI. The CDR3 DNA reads TGTGCCAGCTCCGGGACTAGCGGCTACGAGCAGTACTTC. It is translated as CASSGTSGYEQYF. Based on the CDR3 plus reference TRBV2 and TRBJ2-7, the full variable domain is EPEVTQTPSHQVTQMGQEVILRCVPISNHLYFYWYRQILGQKVEFLVSFYNNEISEKSEIFDDQFSVERPDGSNFTLKIRSTKLEDSAMYFCASSGTSGYEQYFGPGTRLTVT.

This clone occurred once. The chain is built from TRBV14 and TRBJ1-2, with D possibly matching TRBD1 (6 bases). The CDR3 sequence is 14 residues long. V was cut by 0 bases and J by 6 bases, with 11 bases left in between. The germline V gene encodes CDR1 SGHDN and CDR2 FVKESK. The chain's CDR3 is CASSQDPGVHGYTF. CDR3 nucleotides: TGTGCCAGCAGCCAAGACCCAGGGGTCCATGGCTACACCTTC.

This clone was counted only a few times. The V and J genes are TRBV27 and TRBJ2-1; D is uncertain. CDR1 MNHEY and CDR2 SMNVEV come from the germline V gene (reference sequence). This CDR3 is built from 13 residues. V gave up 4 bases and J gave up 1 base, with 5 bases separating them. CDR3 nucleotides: TGTGCCAGCAGTTCCCTGTCCTACAATGAGCAGTTCTTC. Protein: CASSSLSYNEQFF.

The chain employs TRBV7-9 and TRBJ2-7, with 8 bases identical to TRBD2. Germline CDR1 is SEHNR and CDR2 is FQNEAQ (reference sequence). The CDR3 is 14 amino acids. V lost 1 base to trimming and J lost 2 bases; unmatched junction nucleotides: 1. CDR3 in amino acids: CASSLDGGAYEQYF. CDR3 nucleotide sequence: TGTGCCAGCAGCTTAGACGGGGGGGCCTACGAGCAGTACTTC.

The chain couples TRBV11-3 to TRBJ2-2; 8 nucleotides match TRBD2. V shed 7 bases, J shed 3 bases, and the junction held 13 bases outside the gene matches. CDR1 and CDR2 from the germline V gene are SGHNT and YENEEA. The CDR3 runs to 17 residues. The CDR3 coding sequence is TGTGCCAGCAAACAAAGGTCTAGCGGGTCTTACACCGGGGAGCTGTTTTTT. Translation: CASKQRSSGSYTGELFF.

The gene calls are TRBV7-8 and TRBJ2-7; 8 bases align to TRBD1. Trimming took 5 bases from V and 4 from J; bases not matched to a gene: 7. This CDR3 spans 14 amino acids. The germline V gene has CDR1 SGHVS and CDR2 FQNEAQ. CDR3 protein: CASSARNRGYEQYF. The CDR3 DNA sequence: TGTGCCAGCAGCGCCCGAAACAGGGGGTACGAGCAGTACTTC.

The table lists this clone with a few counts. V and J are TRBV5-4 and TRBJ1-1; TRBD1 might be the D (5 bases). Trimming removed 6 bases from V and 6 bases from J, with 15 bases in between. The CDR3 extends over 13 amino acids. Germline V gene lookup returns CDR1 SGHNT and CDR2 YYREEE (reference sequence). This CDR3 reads CASTSGAGPEAFF. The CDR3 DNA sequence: TGTGCCAGCACCAGTGGGGCAGGGCCTGAAGCTTTCTTT.

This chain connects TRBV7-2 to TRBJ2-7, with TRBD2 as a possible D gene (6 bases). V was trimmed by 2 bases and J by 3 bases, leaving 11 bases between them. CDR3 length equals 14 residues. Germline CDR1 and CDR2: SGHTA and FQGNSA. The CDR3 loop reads CASSLQGLIYEQYF. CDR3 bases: TGTGCCAGCAGCTTACAGGGACTCATCTACGAGCAGTACTTC.